The clone carrying this T cell receptor beta chain has only a few counts. As every portion of the isolated RNA was reverse transcribed, the sequencing read expressed TCRB transcripts. The table came from immunoSEQ multiplex PCR; TCRdb's copy has only in-frame clones and leaves some out. The table shows about 900,000 clones, with roughly 17% occurring only once. This record belongs to a study of beta chain features in type 1 diabetes. Markers CD45RO/CCR7/CD25/CD127/CD95/CD27 served to sort CD4+ naive, central memory, regulatory and stem cell-like memory cells. This CDR3 contains 16 residues. The J segment lost 4 bases and the V segment lost 3 bases, leaving 11 bases of the junction unmatched. CDR1 is MNHNY, CDR2 SVGAGI, per germline (reference sequence).

The chain has TRBV6-6 and TRBJ2-7; 8 nucleotides line up with TRBD2. The origin of this receptor is a woman aged 18-29 years in good health. Specimen: naive CD4+ T cells from blood. The chain's CDR3 is CASSYTVQRESYEQYF. The CDR3, as DNA: TGTGCCAGCAGTTATACGGTTCAGCGGGAGTCGTACGAGCAGTACTTC.